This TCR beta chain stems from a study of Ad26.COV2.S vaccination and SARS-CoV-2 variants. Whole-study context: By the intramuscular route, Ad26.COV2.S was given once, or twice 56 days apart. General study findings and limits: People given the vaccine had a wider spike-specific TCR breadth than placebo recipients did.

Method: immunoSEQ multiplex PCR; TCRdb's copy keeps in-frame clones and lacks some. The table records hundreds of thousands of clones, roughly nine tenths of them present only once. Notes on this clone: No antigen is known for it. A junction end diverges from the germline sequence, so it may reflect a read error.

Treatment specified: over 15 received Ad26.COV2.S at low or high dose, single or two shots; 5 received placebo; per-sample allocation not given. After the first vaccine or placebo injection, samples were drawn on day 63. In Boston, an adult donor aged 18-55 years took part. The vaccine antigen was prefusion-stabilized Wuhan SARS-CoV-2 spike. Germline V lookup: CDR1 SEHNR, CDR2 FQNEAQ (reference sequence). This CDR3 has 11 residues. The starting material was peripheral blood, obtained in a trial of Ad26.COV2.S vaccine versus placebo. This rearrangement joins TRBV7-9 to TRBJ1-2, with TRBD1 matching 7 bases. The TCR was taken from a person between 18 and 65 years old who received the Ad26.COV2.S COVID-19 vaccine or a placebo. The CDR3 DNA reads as TGTGCCAGCAGCTTAGGGGACGACAGGGCCTTC. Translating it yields CASSLGDDRAF.